This T cell receptor beta chain derives from a study of T-cell reconstitution after alpha-beta-depleted transplantation in children. In its sample, this clonotype was seen many times. What it binds is unknown. The V end was cut by 0 bases, the J end by 6 bases, with 18 bases between. This CDR3 is 16 amino acids long. General study points: Where some patients showed high TCRbeta diversity at day 60, it came from recipient T cells and thymic progenitors that had survived. The study reportedly traced alpha-beta T cells about two months after transplant to several hundred expanded graft clones. Newly generated T cells supplied most T-cell counts and diversity one year post-transplant.

A TCRbeta library incorporating unique molecular identifiers was prepared. TCRdb called the PCR reads again in MiXCR, with one record for every CDR3 protein. The sample includes hundreds of thousands of distinct CDR3 sequences, about an eighth of them seen just once. The clonotype was recovered from a male patient younger than 18 who had a stem cell transplant for acute myeloid leukemia, so the T cells may come from the graft donor. V is TRBV12-3 or TRBV12-4 and J is TRBJ2-7; D not certain. The sequenced sample was PBMCs, mostly from graft donor cells, obtained 360 days after TCRalphabeta/CD19-depleted stem cell transplant. The CDR3 bases are TGTGCCAGCAGTTTAGCAGGGTTCTCAACCCTGGGCGAGCAGTACTTC. Its translation: CASSLAGFSTLGEQYF.